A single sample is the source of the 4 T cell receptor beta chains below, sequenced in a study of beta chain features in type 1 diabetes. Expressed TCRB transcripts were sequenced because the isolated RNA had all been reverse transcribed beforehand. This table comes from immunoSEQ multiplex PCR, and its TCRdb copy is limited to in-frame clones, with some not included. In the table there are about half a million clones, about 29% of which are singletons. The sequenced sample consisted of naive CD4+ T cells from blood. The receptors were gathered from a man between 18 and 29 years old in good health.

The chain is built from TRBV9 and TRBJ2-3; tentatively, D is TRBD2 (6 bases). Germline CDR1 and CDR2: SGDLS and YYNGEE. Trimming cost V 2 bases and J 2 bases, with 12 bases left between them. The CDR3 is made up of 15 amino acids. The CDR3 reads CASSVLASATDTQYF. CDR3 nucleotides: TGTGCCAGCAGCGTCTTGGCTAGCGCCACAGATACGCAGTATTTT.

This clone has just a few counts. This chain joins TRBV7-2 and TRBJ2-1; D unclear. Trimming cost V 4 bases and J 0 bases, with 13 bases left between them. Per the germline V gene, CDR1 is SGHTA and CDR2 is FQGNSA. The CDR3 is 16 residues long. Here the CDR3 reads CASSYRTHSSYNEQFF. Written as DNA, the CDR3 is TGTGCCAGCAGCTACCGGACCCACAGCTCCTACAATGAGCAGTTCTTC.

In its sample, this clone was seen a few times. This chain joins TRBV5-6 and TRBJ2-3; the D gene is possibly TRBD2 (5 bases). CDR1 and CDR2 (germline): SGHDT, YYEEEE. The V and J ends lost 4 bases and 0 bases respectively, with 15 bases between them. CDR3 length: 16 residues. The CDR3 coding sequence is TGTGCCAGCAGCCCTGGGAGCAGCCCTAGCACAGATACGCAGTATTTT. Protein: CASSPGSSPSTDTQYF.

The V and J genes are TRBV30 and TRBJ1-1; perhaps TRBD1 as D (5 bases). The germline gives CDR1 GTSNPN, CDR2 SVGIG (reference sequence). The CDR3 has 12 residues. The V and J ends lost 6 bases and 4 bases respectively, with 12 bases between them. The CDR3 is CACGAAGTEAFF. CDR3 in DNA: TGTGCCTGCGGGGCGGCAGGCACTGAAGCTTTCTTT.